These 30 T cell receptor beta chains came from one sample sequenced in a study of blood T cell repertoires in COVID-19. TCRdb's table, derived via immunoSEQ multiplex PCR, lists solely in-frame clones and lacks some. The sample lists about 210,000 clones; around 88% were seen once. Sequencing used peripheral blood. These receptors were taken from a man younger than 35 with active or convalescent COVID-19.

V usage is TRBV24-1 and J usage is TRBJ2-1; D remains ambiguous. CDR3 length equals 17 residues. The V and J ends lost 5 bases and 4 bases respectively, with 20 bases between them. Germline CDR1 and CDR2: KGHDR and SFDVKD. DNA for the CDR3: TGTGCCACCAGTGTACTCTCGCTTCCCCCCCTGTACAATGAGCAGTTCTTC. Protein product: CATSVLSLPPLYNEQFF.

The chain joins TRBV7-9 to TRBJ2-1, with TRBD2 matching 11 bases. Trimming cost V 0 bases and J 6 bases; bases outside gene matches: 4. The CDR3 is 16 residues long. The germline CDR1 and CDR2 sequences are SEHNR and FQNEAQ (reference sequence). The CDR3 bases are TGTGCCAGCAGCTTAGCTACTAGCGGGAGAGGCAATGAGCAGTTCTTC. This codes for CASSLATSGRGNEQFF.

V usage is TRBV11-2 and J usage is TRBJ1-1; the D gene is possibly TRBD1 (5 bases). V was pared by 5 bases and J by 4 bases, with 11 bases between. This CDR3 spans 13 amino acids. In germline, CDR1 is SGHAT, CDR2 FQNNGV. The CDR3 is CASSPMTVTEAFF. CDR3 DNA: TGTGCCAGCAGCCCTATGACAGTCACTGAAGCTTTCTTT.

In nucleotides, the CDR3 is TGTGCCAGTAGTATCTACCGGGGACAGGGAAGCACTGAAGCTTTCTTT. It codes for CASSIYRGQGSTEAFF. V gene TRBV19 combines with J gene TRBJ1-1; TRBD1 aligns across 9 bases. Germline CDR1 and CDR2: LNHDA and SQIVND (reference sequence). CDR3 size: 16 residues. V shed 3 bases, J shed 4 bases, and the junction held 9 bases outside the gene matches.

This rearrangement joins TRBV10-3 to TRBJ1-1; D not certain. The V end was cut by 4 bases, the J end by 0 bases, with 3 bases between. The CDR3 spans 12 residues. Germline assignment: CDR1 ENHRY and CDR2 SYGVKD. The CDR3 DNA is TGTGCCATCAGTGCCATGAACACTGAAGCTTTCTTT. This codes for CAISAMNTEAFF.

This clone appeared once. V and J are TRBV7-9 and TRBJ2-5; D ambiguous. The CDR3 extends over 13 amino acids. With 2 bases removed from V and 5 bases from J, the gap between germline ends came to 9 bases. Germline V gives CDR1 SEHNR, CDR2 FQNEAQ (reference sequence). The CDR3 spells CASSLLYNETQYF. In DNA form, the CDR3 reads TGTGCCAGCAGCTTATTGTACAACGAGACCCAGTACTTC.

The chain combines TRBV6-2 or TRBV6-3 with TRBJ1-1; no firm D call. Trimming cost V 0 bases and J 1 base, with 9 bases left between them. CDR1 and CDR2 (germline): MNHEY, SVGEGT. There are 15 residues in the CDR3. CDR3 nucleotides: TGTGCCAGCAGTTACTCCGGCGGGTGGAACACTGAAGCTTTCTTT. It is translated as CASSYSGGWNTEAFF.

The chain couples TRBV15 to TRBJ2-7; 9 bases line up with TRBD2. The length of the CDR3 is 16 residues. Germline assignment: CDR1 LNHNV and CDR2 YYDKDF (reference sequence). V lost 3 bases and J lost 2; bases outside the gene matches: 8. CDR3 loop: CATSRGWREGPYEQYF. The CDR3 nucleotides are TGTGCCACCAGCAGGGGGTGGCGGGAGGGCCCCTACGAGCAGTACTTC.

CDR3 nucleotides: TGTGCCAGCCGGGACAACATCCCGGGAAACGAGCAGTACTTC. This gives the protein CASRDNIPGNEQYF. The genes are TRBV25-1 and TRBJ2-7; D perhaps matches TRBD1 (6 bases). This CDR3 comprises 14 residues. Trimming stripped 8 bases from V and 5 bases from J, with 19 bases between. From germline, CDR1 is MGHDK and CDR2 SYGVNS.

The V and J genes are TRBV6-4 and TRBJ2-2; a possible D gene is TRBD2 (5 bases). CDR1 is MRHNA, CDR2 SNTAGT, per germline. V gave up 5 bases and J gave up 5 bases, with 9 bases separating them. The CDR3 is 13 residues long. The CDR3 is CASSIRGTGELFF. Here the CDR3 DNA reads TGTGCCAGCAGTATCCGGGGAACCGGGGAGCTGTTTTTT.

The chain uses TRBV18 and TRBJ2-7; TRBD2 agrees at 14 bases. CDR1 and CDR2 (germline): KGHSH, LQKENI. The V and J ends lost 5 bases and 3 bases, in that order; junction bases with no gene match: 9. CDR3 length equals 17 residues. DNA of the CDR3: TGTGCCAGCTCAATGGGACTAGCGGGAGATGGCGGCTACGAGCAGTACTTC. It translates to CASSMGLAGDGGYEQYF. Full variable domain (rest looked up from reference TRBV18 and TRBJ2-7): NAGVMQNPRHLVRRRGQEARLRCSPMKGHSHVYWYRQLPEEGLKFMVYLQKENIIDESGMPKERFSAEFPKEGPSILRIQQVVRGDSAAYFCASSMGLAGDGGYEQYFGPGTRLTVT.

The CDR3 loop reads CASSLKGEVTEAFF. The CDR3 region has the DNA TGTGCCAGCTCACTCAAGGGAGAGGTTACTGAAGCTTTCTTT. The chain recombines TRBV18 with TRBJ1-1; no clear D. V dropped 4 bases and J dropped 5 bases, with 14 bases sitting between them. This CDR3 region has 14 residues. Germline CDR1 KGHSH, CDR2 LQKENI.

The CDR3 is CASSGGTSGGNYEQYF. The CDR3 DNA sequence: TGTGCCAGCAGCGGAGGGACTAGCGGAGGCAACTACGAGCAGTACTTC. V and J are TRBV11-3 and TRBJ2-7, with 11 bases lining up with TRBD2. V trimming: 5 bases; J trimming: 3 bases; junction bases outside the gene matches: 9. Germline lookup yields CDR1 SGHNT and CDR2 YENEEA. The CDR3 has 16 residues.

The rearrangement uses TRBV24-1 and TRBJ2-1, with TRBD2 identical over 7 bases. Germline CDR1 and CDR2: KGHDR and SFDVKD. This CDR3 has 15 residues. J gave up 8 bases and V 9 bases, and 15 bases lay outside the gene matches. The CDR3 spells CATAPRGGGSHEQFF. Here the CDR3 DNA reads TGTGCCACCGCTCCCCGGGGCGGCGGGAGCCATGAGCAGTTCTTC.

This chain joins TRBV28 and TRBJ2-5, with TRBD2 matching over 9 bases. V gave up 5 bases and J gave up 6 bases; unmatched junction bases: 10. Germline CDR1 is MDHEN and CDR2 is SYDVKM. This CDR3 is built from 15 residues. The chain's CDR3 is CASSLMGLAAQTQYF. For the CDR3, the DNA is TGTGCCAGCAGTCTCATGGGACTAGCAGCCCAGACCCAGTACTTC.

The V gene is TRBV7-6, the J gene TRBJ2-5; D may be TRBD1 (6 bases). The CDR3 consists of 19 residues. The germline V gene has CDR1 SGHVS and CDR2 FNYEAQ. V was trimmed by 1 base and J by 4 bases, leaving 25 bases between them. The CDR3 DNA reads TGTGCCAGCAGCTTAGAAATGGCAGGGGTGAGGAGTTTAGGAGAGACCCAGTACTTC. Translation: CASSLEMAGVRSLGETQYF. Using reference TRBV7-6 and TRBJ2-5 for the parts outside the CDR3, the full variable domain is GAGVSQSPRYKVTKRGQDVALRCDPISGHVSLYWYRQALGQGPEFLTYFNYEAQQDKSGLPNDRFSAERPEGSISTLTIQRTEQRDSAMYRCASSLEMAGVRSLGETQYFGPGTRLLVL.

The chain carries TRBV9 and TRBJ2-7; 10 positions agree with TRBD1. From germline, CDR1 is SGDLS and CDR2 YYNGEE. V shed 0 bases and J 2 bases; nucleotides not matched to a gene: 2. The CDR3 covers 15 residues. The CDR3 here is CASSVGTGGTYEQYF. In DNA, the CDR3 is TGTGCCAGCAGCGTAGGGACAGGGGGAACCTACGAGCAGTACTTC.

The chain employs TRBV18 and TRBJ2-5; TRBD2 agrees at 7 bases. Germline V gene lookup returns CDR1 KGHSH and CDR2 LQKENI. The CDR3 sequence is 13 residues long. V dropped 2 bases and J dropped 5; count of bases not matched to a gene: 2. This chain's CDR3 is CASSPAGRETQYF. In nucleotides, the CDR3 is TGTGCCAGCTCACCAGCCGGGAGGGAGACCCAGTACTTC. Supplemented by reference TRBV18 and TRBJ2-5, the full variable domain reads NAGVMQNPRHLVRRRGQEARLRCSPMKGHSHVYWYRQLPEEGLKFMVYLQKENIIDESGMPKERFSAEFPKEGPSILRIQQVVRGDSAAYFCASSPAGRETQYFGPGTRLLVL.

V is TRBV6-5 and J is TRBJ2-5; possibly TRBD2 for D (6 bases). V was cut by 6 bases and J by 5 bases, with 16 bases left in between. From germline, CDR1 is MNHEY and CDR2 SVGAGI. The CDR3 runs 14 residues. The CDR3 nucleotides are TGTGCCAGCAGGGGAAGACTAGTGTGGGAGACCCAGTACTTC. Translation: CASRGRLVWETQYF.

For the CDR3, the DNA is TGTGCCAGCCACAGGGACCTCACAGATACGCAGTATTTT. Translated, it gives CASHRDLTDTQYF. V is TRBV28 and J is TRBJ2-3; D might be TRBD1 (6 bases). The CDR3 length is 13 residues. Trimming stripped 8 bases from V and 2 bases from J, with 11 bases between. Germline V gene data show CDR1 as MDHEN and CDR2 as SYDVKM. Full variable domain (missing parts from reference TRBV28 and TRBJ2-3): DVKVTQSSRYLVKRTGEKVFLECVQDMDHENMFWYRQDPGLGLRLIYFSYDVKMKEKGDIPEGYSVSREKKERFSLILESASTNQTSMYLCASHRDLTDTQYFGPGTRLTVL.

J is TRBJ1-1 and V is TRBV6-5; 8 nucleotides match TRBD1. The CDR3 has 12 amino acids. In germline, CDR1 is MNHEY, CDR2 SVGAGI. CDR3 coding DNA: TGTGCAGCCCGGGACAGGACTTCTGAAGCTTTCTTT. This codes for CAARDRTSEAFF.

This chain uses TRBV28 with TRBJ2-2, with D possibly TRBD1 on 5 matching bases. This CDR3 has 11 residues. Per the germline V gene, CDR1 is MDHEN and CDR2 is SYDVKM. Trimming removed 3 bases from V and 12 bases from J, with 8 bases in between. The CDR3 DNA is TGTGCCAGCAGTTTGATGGGGCAGCTGTTTTTT. It encodes CASSLMGQLFF.

The J gene is TRBJ1-2, the V gene TRBV7-9; D possibly corresponds to TRBD1 (6 bases). Trimming took 1 base from V and 6 from J, leaving 9 bases between them. The CDR3 has 13 residues. Looked up from germline, CDR1 is SEHNR and CDR2 is FQNEAQ (reference sequence). The CDR3 loop reads CASSLEGVDGYTF. CDR3 sequence (DNA): TGTGCCAGCAGCTTAGAGGGGGTGGATGGCTACACCTTC. Together with reference TRBV7-9 and TRBJ1-2, the CDR3 gives the full variable domain: DTGVSQNPRHKITKRGQNVTFRCDPISEHNRLYWYRQTLGQGPEFLTYFQNEAQLEKSRLLSDRFSAERPKGSFSTLEIQRTEQGDSAMYLCASSLEGVDGYTFGSGTRLTVV.

The CDR3 region is CAWSGAAGVMADTQYF. DNA for the CDR3: TGTGCCTGGAGTGGTGCAGCGGGAGTAATGGCAGATACGCAGTATTTT. The chain has TRBV30 and TRBJ2-3; 8 bases map to TRBD2. The CDR3 has 16 amino acids. Germline CDR1 reads GTSNPN; CDR2 reads SVGIG (reference sequence). V lost 1 base and J lost 4; bases outside the gene matches: 10. The whole variable domain, filled in from reference TRBV30 and TRBJ2-3, reads SQTIHQWPATLVQPVGSPLSLECTVEGTSNPNLYWYRQAAGRGLQLLFYSVGIGQISSEVPQNLSASRPQDRQFILSSKKLLLSDSGFYLCAWSGAAGVMADTQYFGPGTRLTVL.

The genes are TRBV10-3 and TRBJ2-7; 7 nucleotides line up with TRBD2. The germline gives CDR1 ENHRY, CDR2 SYGVKD. This CDR3 comprises 15 residues. The V segment lost 6 bases and the J segment 6 bases; nucleotides outside the gene matches: 14. CDR3 in amino acids: CAISPTTVREGEQYF. Here the CDR3 DNA reads TGTGCCATCAGCCCAACGACGGTCAGGGAGGGCGAGCAGTACTTC.

This clone has just one count. The rearrangement uses TRBV12-3 or TRBV12-4 and TRBJ2-1; weak D call: TRBD1 (5 bases). This CDR3 has 12 amino acids. V lost 5 bases to trimming and J lost 10 bases, with 12 bases between them. CDR3 bases: TGTGCCAGCAGTCATGACCGGACAGAGCAGTTCTTC. Translated, it gives CASSHDRTEQFF.

The rearrangement links TRBV30 to TRBJ2-1; no reliable D call. Per germline, CDR1 GTSNPN and CDR2 SVGIG (reference sequence). CDR3 length: 13 residues. V lost 0 bases and J lost 9, with 12 bases in between. CDR3 coding DNA: TGTGCCTGGAGTGTACAGTCAGTTTTTGAGCAGTTCTTC. The encoded protein is CAWSVQSVFEQFF.

The table lists this clone with a count of one. The chain combines TRBV14 with TRBJ1-5; D call uncertain. Between the trimmed V and J ends, which lost 0 bases and 5 bases, there was a span of 5 bases. The V gene's germline CDR1 is SGHDN and CDR2 FVKESK. The CDR3 has 13 residues. The CDR3: CASSQDRDQPQHF. In DNA form, the CDR3 reads TGTGCCAGCAGCCAAGATCGGGATCAGCCCCAGCATTTT.

The V call is TRBV6-5, the J call TRBJ1-1; D possibly corresponds to TRBD1 (6 bases). The CDR3 sequence is 13 residues long. With 5 bases removed from V and 1 base from J, the gap between germline ends came to 8 bases. Germline CDR1 is MNHEY and CDR2 is SVGAGI. The CDR3 nucleotides are TGTGCCAGCAGTCTGACAGGGAACACTGAAGCTTTCTTT. The encoded protein is CASSLTGNTEAFF.

V gene TRBV5-6 combines with J gene TRBJ2-7, with 7 bases matching TRBD1. With V trimmed by 0 bases and J by 0 bases, 3 bases remained unmatched. The germline V gene encodes CDR1 SGHDT and CDR2 YYEEEE. The CDR3 is made up of 15 amino acids. Here the CDR3 reads CASSLGDRPSYEQYF. CDR3 sequence (DNA): TGTGCCAGCAGCTTGGGGGACAGACCCTCCTACGAGCAGTACTTC.